The entry below gives a single TCR beta chain sequence along with its context. These data come from a study of T cells after somatic rescue of genetic block. Germline V gene data show CDR1 as WSHSY and CDR2 as SAAADI. The V end was cut by 3 bases, the J end by 3 bases, with 18 bases between. The CDR3 sequence is 16 residues long. TCRdb's copy holds only in-frame clones and misses some; the assay was immunoSEQ multiplex PCR. Found here are more than 70,000 clones, 85% to 90% of them singletons; the top ten hold about 1.5%. This clonotype was obtained from a young woman. V is TRBV10-2 and J is TRBJ2-7, with D perhaps being TRBD1 or TRBD2 (5 bases each). The sample comprised peripheral blood mononuclear cells (PBMCs). DNA of the CDR3: TGCGCCAGCAGTGACGTGTTAAGGGGAGTCAGCTACGAGCAGTACTTC. Amino acid sequence: CASSDVLRGVSYEQYF.